The 24 T cell receptor beta chains reported below all come from one sample, sequenced in a study of blood T cell repertoires in COVID-19. Sequenced by immunoSEQ multiplex PCR; TCRdb stores in-frame clones only, minus some. In the table there are around 300,000 clones, roughly 80% of which are singletons. Sequenced material: peripheral blood. The receptors shown here come from a woman aged 45 to 65 with active or convalescent COVID-19.

This clone was recorded once. The rearrangement links TRBV25-1 to TRBJ2-5, with D possibly TRBD1 on 6 matching bases. The V gene lost 2 bases and the J gene lost 5 bases, with 9 bases spanning the gap. CDR3 length equals 13 residues. Germline CDR1 and CDR2: MGHDK and SYGVNS. This CDR3 is CASSEGTQETQYF. Written as DNA, the CDR3 is TGTGCCAGCAGTGAAGGGACACAGGAGACCCAGTACTTC.

The chain recombines TRBV11-1 with TRBJ1-2; 7 positions match TRBD1. Per germline, CDR1 SGHAT and CDR2 FQDESV (reference sequence). CDR3 length equals 16 residues. The V gene end was trimmed by 1 base and the J gene end by 4 bases; junction bases not matched to a gene: 9. CDR3 nucleotide sequence: TGTGCCAGCAGCTTAGGCGGTACAGGGGCATTCTATGGCTACACCTTC. This translates into CASSLGGTGAFYGYTF.

CDR3 coding DNA: TGCGCCAGCAGCTTGGTCGGCGGGATGTTCCACGAGCAGTACTTC. It specifies CASSLVGGMFHEQYF. This chain joins TRBV5-1 and TRBJ2-7, with a weak D call TRBD2 (6 bases). V lost 0 bases and J lost 5, with 15 bases in between. This CDR3 is 15 amino acids long. Germline loops: CDR1 SGHRS, CDR2 YFSETQ.

V and J are TRBV6-1 and TRBJ2-5, with 10 bases that match TRBD2. CDR3 length: 16 amino acids. Per germline, CDR1 MNHNS and CDR2 SASEGT. Trimming at V came to 4 bases and at J to 5 bases, leaving 10 bases not matched to a gene. The CDR3 coding sequence is TGTGCCAGCAGTGTTGACCTAGCGGGAGCTGGGGAGACCCAGTACTTC. This translates into CASSVDLAGAGETQYF.

This clone was counted a few times. This chain joins TRBV6-1 and TRBJ1-4; D might be TRBD1 (6 bases). V dropped 3 bases and J dropped 7 bases, with 9 bases sitting between them. Germline V gene data show CDR1 as MNHNS and CDR2 as SASEGT. This CDR3 contains 13 residues. The CDR3 here is CASSEGAGEKLFF. The CDR3 DNA sequence: TGTGCCAGCAGTGAGGGGGCGGGTGAAAAACTGTTTTTT.

The gene calls are TRBV7-9 and TRBJ2-3; TRBD1 agrees at 10 bases. Germline trimming cut 1 base from V and 4 bases from J; bases unmatched to any gene: 2. CDR1 and CDR2 from the germline V gene are SEHNR and FQNEAQ (reference sequence). The CDR3 extends over 15 amino acids. The CDR3 sequence is CASSLGDRGSDTQYF. As DNA, the CDR3 is TGTGCCAGCAGCTTAGGGGACAGGGGTTCAGATACGCAGTATTTT.

The chain links TRBV18 to TRBJ2-3; 8 bases line up with TRBD2. This CDR3 has 15 amino acids. Unmatched junction bases numbered 3, after V lost 3 bases and J lost 1 base. The V gene's germline CDR1 is KGHSH and CDR2 LQKENI. CDR3 coding DNA: TGTGCCAGCTCACCGGGACTAGACCGCACAGATACGCAGTATTTT. Its protein is CASSPGLDRTDTQYF.

This chain connects TRBV2 to TRBJ2-1; TRBD1 aligns across 10 bases. The CDR3 is 15 amino acids. The V gene end was trimmed by 8 bases and the J gene end by 4 bases; junction bases not matched to a gene: 8. Germline-derived CDR1 and CDR2 are SNHLY and FYNNEI. CDR3 in amino acids: CASLGWGQGYNEQFF. In DNA form, the CDR3 reads TGTGCCAGCCTGGGCTGGGGACAGGGGTACAATGAGCAGTTCTTC. Using reference TRBV2 and TRBJ2-1 for the parts outside the CDR3, the full variable domain is EPEVTQTPSHQVTQMGQEVILRCVPISNHLYFYWYRQILGQKVEFLVSFYNNEISEKSEIFDDQFSVERPDGSNFTLKIRSTKLEDSAMYFCASLGWGQGYNEQFFGPGTRLTVL.

J is TRBJ1-6 and V is TRBV6-1; 11 bases fit TRBD1. J gave up 7 bases and V 3 bases, and 8 bases lay outside the gene matches. Germline values: CDR1 MNHNS, CDR2 SASEGT. CDR3 length: 17 residues. In nucleotides, the CDR3 is TGTGCCAGCAGTGACGGGACAGGGGGACCTTTGAATTCACCCCTCCACTTT. Encoded protein: CASSDGTGGPLNSPLHF.

The chain is built from TRBV6-6 and TRBJ1-4; a weak D match, TRBD1 (6 bases). Germline-derived CDR1 and CDR2 are MNHNY and SVGAGI (reference sequence). The CDR3 loop spans 13 amino acids. The ends were cut back, 6 bases at V and 3 bases at J, with 8 bases in the middle. The CDR3 reads CASSQGSNEKLFF. CDR3 DNA: TGTGCCAGCAGCCAGGGGTCTAATGAAAAACTGTTTTTT.

The V and J genes are TRBV6-5 and TRBJ1-2; the match to TRBD1 covers 8 bases. The trim removed 8 bases at V and 2 bases at J, leaving 13 bases unmatched. CDR3 length: 16 amino acids. Germline-derived CDR1 and CDR2 are MNHEY and SVGAGI. The CDR3 spells CASGSTRTGSNYGYTF. DNA for the CDR3: TGTGCCAGCGGTTCGACCCGGACAGGGTCAAACTATGGCTACACCTTC.

This clone was picked up one time. The V and J genes are TRBV9 and TRBJ1-3; tentatively, D is TRBD1 (6 bases). Deletions cut 0 bases from V and 3 bases from J, with 19 bases between. The CDR3 is 18 amino acids. The V gene's germline CDR1 is SGDLS and CDR2 YYNGEE. The CDR3 reads CASSVVGARGAVGNTIYF. The DNA for the CDR3 is TGTGCCAGCAGCGTAGTCGGAGCGCGGGGGGCCGTTGGAAACACCATATATTTT.

The rearrangement links TRBV18 to TRBJ2-2, with TRBD2 as a possible D gene (5 bases). The CDR3 totals 16 residues. CDR1 and CDR2 from the germline V gene are KGHSH and LQKENI. Trimming stripped 0 bases from V and 2 bases from J, with 10 bases between. CDR3 nucleotides: TGTGCCAGCTCACCACCTAAAGCGGAAAACACCGGGGAGCTGTTTTTT. Protein product: CASSPPKAENTGELFF. Using reference TRBV18 and TRBJ2-2 for the parts outside the CDR3, the full variable domain is NAGVMQNPRHLVRRRGQEARLRCSPMKGHSHVYWYRQLPEEGLKFMVYLQKENIIDESGMPKERFSAEFPKEGPSILRIQQVVRGDSAAYFCASSPPKAENTGELFFGEGSRLTVL.

The chain couples TRBV10-1 to TRBJ2-3, with TRBD1 matching 7 bases. V lost 6 bases to trimming and J lost 6 bases; unmatched junction nucleotides: 12. The CDR3 runs to 15 residues. Germline V CDR1 and CDR2: WNHNN, SYGVQD (reference sequence). The CDR3 DNA sequence: TGCGCCAGCAGCGTTCTGACAGGGTTAAACGATACGCAGTATTTT. It encodes CASSVLTGLNDTQYF.

The V gene is TRBV7-8, the J gene TRBJ2-7, with unresolved D. The CDR3 has 12 amino acids. Germline assignment: CDR1 SGHVS and CDR2 FQNEAQ. V was cut by 1 base and J by 4 bases, with 5 bases left in between. The CDR3 loop is CASSLVGYEQYF. CDR3 nucleotides: TGTGCCAGCAGCTTAGTCGGTTACGAGCAGTACTTC.

The chain couples TRBV3-1 (or the pseudogene TRBV3-2) to TRBJ2-7; D remains ambiguous. Trimming left V 4 bases short and J 3 bases short, with 13 bases between. Germline CDR1 LGHDT, CDR2 YNNKEL (reference sequence). This CDR3 contains 14 residues. CDR3 sequence reads: CASSPDFRGYEQYF. The DNA of the CDR3 is TGTGCCAGCAGCCCCGACTTCCGAGGCTACGAGCAGTACTTC.

J is TRBJ2-7 and V is TRBV19; 7 bases line up with TRBD1. The CDR3 covers 13 residues. V lost 5 bases to trimming and J lost 3 bases; unmatched junction nucleotides: 4. Germline V CDR1 and CDR2: LNHDA, SQIVND (reference sequence). CDR3 protein: CASSRDSYYEQYF. CDR3 sequence (DNA): TGTGCCAGTAGTCGGGACAGCTACTACGAGCAGTACTTC.

The chain is built from TRBV9 and TRBJ1-1, with TRBD1 identical over 7 bases. Germline V CDR1 and CDR2: SGDLS, YYNGEE. The CDR3 runs 15 residues. J was trimmed by 4 bases and V by 4 bases; bases with no gene match: 10. The CDR3 loop is CASSPRQGRPTEAFF. The DNA for the CDR3 is TGTGCCAGCAGCCCACGACAGGGAAGACCCACTGAAGCTTTCTTT.

The chain recombines TRBV6-5 with TRBJ1-6; TRBD1 might be the D (5 bases). The CDR3 runs 12 residues. Trimming pared 6 bases from V and 8 bases from J, leaving 8 bases between. The germline V gene has CDR1 MNHEY and CDR2 SVGAGI. The CDR3, as DNA: TGTGCCAGCAGACAGGTTGATTCACCCCTCCACTTT. Amino acids: CASRQVDSPLHF.

The CDR3: CASSSRTESSTEAFF. In DNA form, the CDR3 reads TGTGCCAGCTCATCAAGGACAGAAAGTTCCACTGAAGCTTTCTTT. This chain uses TRBV18 with TRBJ1-1, with D maybe TRBD1 (6 bases). The germline CDR1 and CDR2 sequences are KGHSH and LQKENI. Trimming pared 5 bases from V and 4 bases from J, leaving 17 bases between. The CDR3 covers 15 residues.

This clone has just one count. The chain's CDR3 is CASSQGRGTGTKNTEAFF. The CDR3 coding sequence is TGCGCCAGCAGCCAAGGTCGAGGGACAGGGACTAAGAACACTGAAGCTTTCTTT. V is TRBV4-1 and J is TRBJ1-1; 9 bases agree with TRBD1. The germline gives CDR1 MGHRA, CDR2 YSYEKL. V lost 1 base and J lost 1; bases outside the gene matches: 10. This CDR3 spans 18 amino acids.

The chain employs TRBV6-5 and TRBJ2-7; 10 nucleotides align to TRBD2. With V trimmed by 7 bases and J by 0 bases, 6 bases remained unmatched. Germline V lookup: CDR1 MNHEY, CDR2 SVGAGI. The CDR3 covers 15 residues. In DNA, the CDR3 is TGTGCCAGCACGCCCTCTAGCGGGAGCTCCTACGAGCAGTACTTC. Its translation is CASTPSSGSSYEQYF.

V and J are TRBV11-1 and TRBJ2-7; 7 positions match TRBD1. Unmatched junction bases numbered 10, after V lost 4 bases and J lost 1 base. The CDR3 is 16 amino acids. Germline V lookup: CDR1 SGHAT, CDR2 FQDESV (reference sequence). Here the CDR3 DNA reads TGTGCCAGCAGCTACCCCCGGACAGGCGAATCCTACGAGCAGTACTTC. It translates to CASSYPRTGESYEQYF.

The J gene is TRBJ2-2, the V gene TRBV2; 10 bases align to TRBD2. The germline CDR1 and CDR2 sequences are SNHLY and FYNNEI. With 6 bases clipped from V and 7 bases from J, the junction kept 8 bases outside the gene matches. The CDR3 totals 15 residues. CDR3 protein: CASRGTSAVVGELFF. The CDR3, as DNA: TGTGCCAGCAGGGGGACTAGCGCGGTGGTCGGGGAGCTGTTTTTT.